The 29 T cell receptor beta chains below come from one sample, sequenced in a study of read filtering for tumor transcriptome and immune sequencing. Molecular barcoded adaptors covering alpha/delta and beta/gamma chains were used on approximately 440 ng RNA. TCRdb ran MiXCR on the reads and lists one entry per CDR3 protein. The table lists around 23,000 distinct CDR3 sequences, about 20% of them singletons. The sample taken for sequencing was a population of CD138-negative cells sorted from bone marrow. The source is a donor at least 40 years old with multiple myeloma.

This clonotype showed up many times. This rearrangement joins TRBV12-3 or TRBV12-4 to TRBJ1-6; possible D gene TRBD1, 6 bases. V lost 2 bases to trimming and J lost 10 bases, with 12 bases between them. The CDR3 spans 14 residues. The CDR3 here is CASSLIQGASPLHF. The CDR3, as DNA: TGTGCCAGCAGTTTAATACAGGGAGCCTCACCCCTCCACTTT.

This clonotype was observed many times. V gene TRBV6-1 combines with J gene TRBJ2-5, with D hard to call. Germline V gives CDR1 MNHNS, CDR2 SASEGT. CDR3 length: 12 amino acids. The V end was cut by 4 bases, the J end by 3 bases, with 6 bases between. The CDR3, as DNA: TGTGCCAGCAGTGCAGTTGAAGAGACCCAGTACTTC. It yields the protein CASSAVEETQYF.

Concerning this clonotype itself: A single base separates this from a much larger clone, so it may be a read error. The gene calls are TRBV10-3 and TRBJ1-1, with a weak D call TRBD1 (5 bases). CDR3 length equals 13 residues. The germline V gene has CDR1 ENHRY and CDR2 SYGVKD. DNA for the CDR3: TGTGGCATCAGTGTGGGGGTGAACACTGAAGCTTTCTTT. Its protein is CGISVGVNTEAFF.

This clonotype was seen only once. A clone one base away is much larger, so this may be a read error. This chain connects TRBV7-3 to TRBJ2-5; D is unclear. CDR3 length: 14 residues. Germline V gene sequence: CDR1 SGHTA, CDR2 FQGTGA. The CDR3 sequence: CASSLALIQETQHF. The CDR3 DNA is TGTGCCAGCAGCTTAGCCCTAATCCAAGAGACCCAGCACTTC.

The table lists this clonotype with a few counts. The chain carries TRBV7-8 and TRBJ2-1; 13 bases are a match to TRBD2. The CDR3 spans 16 residues. Germline lookup yields CDR1 SGHVS and CDR2 FQNEAQ. J lost 4 bases, V lost 5 bases, and 5 bases had no gene match. CDR3 region: CASSQETSGGYNEQFF. In DNA, the CDR3 is TGTGCCAGCAGCCAAGAGACTAGCGGGGGGTACAATGAGCAGTTCTTC.

Many counts were recorded for this clonotype. V is TRBV6-2 or TRBV6-3 and J is TRBJ2-5; the match to TRBD2 covers 7 bases. CDR1 is MNHEY and CDR2 is SVGEGT in the germline V gene. The CDR3 has 17 amino acids. V was clipped by 4 bases and J by 4 bases; unmatched bases: 15. The CDR3 sequence: CASSSKGLVTGLETQYF. The CDR3 nucleotides read TGTGCCAGCAGTTCCAAAGGACTAGTAACGGGATTAGAGACCCAGTACTTC.

Note on this clonotype: The junction does not match germline at one end; this may be a read error. The rearrangement links TRBV19 to TRBJ2-2, with D possibly TRBD2 on 6 matching bases. This CDR3 is built from 14 residues. Germline lookup yields CDR1 LNHDA and CDR2 SQIVND (reference sequence). The CDR3: CASSLGGGTGEPFF. CDR3 DNA: TGTGCCAGTAGTTTGGGGGGTGGCACCGGGGAGCCGTTTTTT.

This clonotype was seen repeatedly, ten times or more. V usage is TRBV11-1 and J usage is TRBJ1-1; 8 bases line up with TRBD1. Germline CDR1 SGHAT, CDR2 FQDESV (reference sequence). V was pared by 4 bases and J by 8 bases, with 6 bases of the junction left unmatched. The CDR3 runs 13 residues. Here the CDR3 DNA reads TGTGCCAGCAGCTACCGGGACAGGCTCGAAGCTTTCTTT. This encodes CASSYRDRLEAFF.

This clonotype came up a few times. This likely came from a read error, as a far larger clone is one base away. The V gene is TRBV4-2, the J gene TRBJ2-1, with a tentative D call TRBD2 (7 bases). V gave up 8 bases and J gave up 3 bases, with 14 bases separating them. CDR1 LGHNA and CDR2 YNFKEQ come from the germline V gene. The CDR3 consists of 14 residues. CDR3 coding DNA: TGTGCCAGCGGGAGGGGGGGGAGCTACAATGAGCAGTTCTTC. Translation: CASGRGGSYNEQFF.

This clonotype was recorded at least ten times. J is TRBJ1-4 and V is TRBV29-1; D gene unclear. Germline V gives CDR1 SQVTM, CDR2 ANQGSEA. V lost 7 bases to trimming and J lost 7 bases, with 16 bases between them. This CDR3 is 13 amino acids long. The CDR3 sequence is CSASPGEGEKLFF. CDR3 nucleotides: TGCAGCGCTTCCCCCGGAGAGGGTGAAAAACTGTTTTTT. The complete variable domain, with remaining parts taken from reference TRBV29-1 and TRBJ1-4, reads SAVISQKPSRDICQRGTSLTIQCQVDSQVTMMFWYRQQPGQSLTLIATANQGSEATYESGFVIDKFPISRPNLTFSTLTVSNMSPEDSSIYLCSASPGEGEKLFFGSGTQLSVL.

V usage is TRBV6-5 and J usage is TRBJ2-7; possibly TRBD1 for D (6 bases). The ends were cut back, 5 bases at V and 2 bases at J, with 7 bases in the middle. The germline gives CDR1 MNHEY, CDR2 SVGAGI. This CDR3 is 12 amino acids long. The CDR3 DNA follows: TGTGCCAGCAGTCGGGACACCTACGAGCAGTACTTC. Protein product: CASSRDTYEQYF.

This clonotype showed up just once. Possible read error: a much larger clone is one base away. V usage is TRBV7-9 and J usage is TRBJ2-7; 8 bases are a match to TRBD1. The CDR3 has 19 residues. Trimming at V came to 10 bases and at J to 0 bases, leaving 23 bases not matched to a gene. CDR1 and CDR2 from the germline V gene are SEHNR and FQNEAQ (reference sequence). The CDR3 here is CATSLGNLRTGTSSYEQYF. The CDR3 DNA reads as TGTGCCACCTCCCTTGGTAACCTGCGGACAGGGACGAGCTCCTACGAGCAGTACTTC.

V and J are TRBV20-1 and TRBJ2-6, with TRBD1 matching 9 bases. Germline CDR1 is DFQATT and CDR2 is SNEGSKA (reference sequence). This CDR3 spans 17 amino acids. V shed 6 bases and J 2 bases; nucleotides not matched to a gene: 11. The CDR3 loop reads CSAQPGTGRPGANVLTF. Written as DNA, the CDR3 is TGCAGTGCCCAACCCGGGACAGGGCGGCCTGGGGCCAACGTCCTGACTTTC.

The sample holds many counts of this clonotype. The V and J genes are TRBV19 and TRBJ1-1, with a tentative D call TRBD1 (5 bases). Germline V gene lookup returns CDR1 LNHDA and CDR2 SQIVND (reference sequence). The CDR3 totals 16 residues. Trimming removed 6 bases from V and 6 bases from J, with 23 bases in between. CDR3 in DNA: TGTGCCAGTAGGTCAAGCGGAGGGACCAAACGCGCTGAAGCTTTCTTT. This gives the protein CASRSSGGTKRAEAFF. Supplemented by reference TRBV19 and TRBJ1-1, the full variable domain reads DGGITQSPKYLFRKEGQNVTLSCEQNLNHDAMYWYRQDPGQGLRLIYYSQIVNDFQKGDIAEGYSVSREKKESFPLTVTSAQKNPTAFYLCASRSSGGTKRAEAFFGQGTRLTVV.

The rearrangement joins TRBV9 to TRBJ1-2; D unclear. Germline values: CDR1 SGDLS, CDR2 YYNGEE. CDR3 length: 15 residues. Deletions cut 2 bases from V and 4 bases from J, with 15 bases between. The CDR3 spells CASSVGGVGAYGYTF. The CDR3 DNA follows: TGTGCCAGCAGCGTGGGCGGCGTAGGAGCCTATGGCTACACCTTC.

Only a few counts were recorded for this clonotype. V is TRBV9 and J is TRBJ1-3, with 10 bases identical to TRBD1. The CDR3 has 18 amino acids. Trimming at V came to 3 bases and at J to 0 bases, leaving 9 bases not matched to a gene. Per germline, CDR1 SGDLS and CDR2 YYNGEE. CDR3 protein: CASSGWDRGKGSGNTIYF. CDR3 sequence (DNA): TGTGCCAGCAGCGGGTGGGACAGGGGAAAAGGCTCTGGAAACACCATATATTTT.

This clonotype was counted between two and nine times. The chain has TRBV20-1 and TRBJ2-2, with 8 bases identical to TRBD2. Germline V lookup: CDR1 DFQATT, CDR2 SNEGSKA (reference sequence). After removal of 4 bases from V and 5 bases from J, the junction contained 9 bases not matched to a gene. The CDR3 is 15 residues long. CDR3 coding DNA: TGCAGTGCTACCCCCGGCGGGGGGCGTACCGGGGAGCTGTTTTTT. This translates into CSATPGGGRTGELFF.

About this clonotype: A read error is the likely source, as a far larger clone sits one nucleotide away. The CDR3 coding sequence is TGTGCCAGCAAGAAGGGGTTGAATCAAGAGACCCAGTACTTC. This translates into CASKKGLNQETQYF. This rearrangement joins TRBV2 to TRBJ2-4; tentative D call: TRBD1 (5 bases). The end of the DNA aligns better with TRBJ2-5, so the J call may be wrong. Germline assignment: CDR1 SNHLY and CDR2 FYNNEI. This CDR3 is 14 amino acids long.

This clonotype was detected a few times. The V gene is TRBV7-9, the J gene TRBJ2-5, with TRBD1 identical over 7 bases. CDR1 and CDR2 from the germline V gene are SEHNR and FQNEAQ (reference sequence). Trimming took 4 bases from V and 5 from J; bases not matched to a gene: 7. The CDR3 spans 14 residues. This CDR3 is CASSSTGLGETQYF. CDR3 bases: TGTGCCAGCAGCTCGACAGGGTTGGGGGAGACCCAGTACTTC.

This clonotype was seen more than once but under ten times. The genes are TRBV20-1 and TRBJ2-5, with 9 bases lining up with TRBD1. Per germline, CDR1 DFQATT and CDR2 SNEGSKA (reference sequence). This CDR3 comprises 15 residues. J gave up 5 bases and V 0 bases, and 7 bases lay outside the gene matches. This chain's CDR3 is CSAREGTGYAETQYF. Written as DNA, the CDR3 is TGCAGTGCTAGAGAGGGGACAGGGTATGCCGAGACCCAGTACTTC.

This clonotype has ten or more counts. This chain uses TRBV6-1 with TRBJ2-1, with TRBD2 matching 8 bases. J gave up 7 bases and V 4 bases, and 9 bases lay outside the gene matches. This CDR3 is 15 amino acids long. The germline V gene encodes CDR1 MNHNS and CDR2 SASEGT. The CDR3 region is CASSAHGGALNEQFF. CDR3 DNA sequence: TGTGCCAGCAGTGCCCACGGGGGGGCCCTTAATGAGCAGTTCTTC.

The chain has TRBV6-6 and TRBJ2-7; possible D gene TRBD1, 7 bases. The CDR3 totals 14 residues. The V end was cut by 5 bases, the J end by 6 bases, with 17 bases between. Germline CDR1 reads MNHNY; CDR2 reads SVGAGI (reference sequence). As DNA, the CDR3 is TGTGCCAGCAGTCTAAGGGGCCAGGGGGGCGAGCAGTACTTC. As protein: CASSLRGQGGEQYF.

This clonotype was seen at least ten times. This CDR3 is CASSDRSEAFF. CDR3 coding DNA: TGTGCCAGCAGTGACCGTTCTGAAGCTTTCTTT. The chain recombines TRBV2 with TRBJ1-1, with D hard to call. Trimming removed 3 bases at V and 6 bases at J, with 5 bases between. The CDR3 extends over 11 amino acids. Per germline, CDR1 SNHLY and CDR2 FYNNEI.

A word on this clonotype: The junction departs from germline at one end; a sequencing error may be responsible. The rearrangement links TRBV19 to TRBJ2-5, with D perhaps TRBD1 (6 bases). Germline V gives CDR1 LNHDA, CDR2 SQIVND (reference sequence). This CDR3 comprises 15 residues. The CDR3 region is CASSIGGRAQETRYF. CDR3 nucleotides: TGTGCCAGTAGTATTGGGGGCAGGGCCCAAGAGACCCGGTACTTC.

Comments on this clonotype: Given a much more abundant clone one base away, this may be a read error. The chain uses TRBV7-2 and TRBJ2-5, with TRBD2 matching 7 bases. Germline V gene lookup returns CDR1 SGHTA and CDR2 FQGNSA. The CDR3 extends over 15 amino acids. The CDR3, as DNA: TGTGCCAGCAGCCCCGGGGCTAGCGGACAAGAGGCCCAGTACTTC. It encodes CASSPGASGQEAQYF.

The chain joins TRBV4-2 to TRBJ1-5, with 7 bases identical to TRBD1. Germline CDR1 is LGHNA and CDR2 is YNFKEQ. The CDR3 covers 15 residues. V shed 4 bases, J shed 2 bases, and the junction held 5 bases outside the gene matches. In DNA, the CDR3 is TGTGCCAGCAGCCTAGGGGGCGCGGGCAATCAGCCCCAGCATTTT. This gives the protein CASSLGGAGNQPQHF.

This chain uses TRBV20-1 with TRBJ1-5; the D gene is possibly TRBD1 (5 bases). The CDR3 has 13 amino acids. The ends were cut back, 4 bases at V and 3 bases at J, with 10 bases in the middle. CDR1 and CDR2 (germline): DFQATT, SNEGSKA (reference sequence). The CDR3, as DNA: TGCAGTGCTACCGACAGTAACAATCAGCCCCAGCATTTT. It is translated as CSATDSNNQPQHF.

The V gene is TRBV7-9, the J gene TRBJ2-7; tentative D call: TRBD1 (6 bases). This CDR3 is 14 amino acids long. The germline V gene encodes CDR1 SEHNR and CDR2 FQNEAQ (reference sequence). The V gene lost 0 bases and the J gene lost 3 bases, with 9 bases spanning the gap. CDR3 sequence (DNA): TGTGCCAGCAGCTTAGCGCTAGGGGGCTACGAGCAGTACTTC. This sequence encodes CASSLALGGYEQYF.

In the case of this clonotype: A much bigger clone sits one base away, suggesting this may be a read error. V usage is TRBV2 and J usage is TRBJ2-2, with TRBD2 identical over 14 bases. CDR1 and CDR2 (germline): SNHLY, FYNNEI. CDR3 length: 14 residues. The CDR3 DNA sequence: TGTGCCAGCCGGACTAGCGGGGGGTCCGGGGAGCTGGTTTTT. This translates into CASRTSGGSGELVF.